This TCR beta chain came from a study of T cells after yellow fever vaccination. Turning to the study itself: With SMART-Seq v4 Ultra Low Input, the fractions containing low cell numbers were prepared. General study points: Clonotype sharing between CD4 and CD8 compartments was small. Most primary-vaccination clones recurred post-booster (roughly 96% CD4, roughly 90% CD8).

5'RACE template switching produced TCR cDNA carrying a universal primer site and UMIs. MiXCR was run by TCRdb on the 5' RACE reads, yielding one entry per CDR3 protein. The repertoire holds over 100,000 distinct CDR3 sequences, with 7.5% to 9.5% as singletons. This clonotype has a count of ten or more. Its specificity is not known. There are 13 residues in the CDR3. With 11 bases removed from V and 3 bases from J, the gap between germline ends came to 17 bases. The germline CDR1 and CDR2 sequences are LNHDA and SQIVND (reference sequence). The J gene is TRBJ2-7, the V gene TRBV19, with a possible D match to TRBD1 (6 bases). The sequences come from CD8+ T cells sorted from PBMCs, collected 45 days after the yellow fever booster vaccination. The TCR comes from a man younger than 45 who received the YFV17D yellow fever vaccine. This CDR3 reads CAAQEPDSYEQYF. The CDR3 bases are TGTGCCGCCCAGGAACCGGACAGCTACGAGCAGTACTTC.